These T cell receptor beta chains were read from a single sample in a study of cytomegalovirus exposure and HLA in healthy donors. The assay was immunoSEQ multiplex PCR, and TCRdb's table has in-frame clones only and misses some. The data hold about 190,000 clones, with roughly 73% observed a single time. The sequencing input was PBMCs. These receptors were taken from a woman in her twenties or thirties in good health and CMV-seronegative. Both conserved end residues are part of each CDR3. The D gene is left open where the match is weak. Rows may omit the clone size; those that give it use once, few, many or a size class.

TRBJ2-7,TRBV11-1,TRBD1,-,CASSLGTAFSYEQYF,TGTGCCAGCAGCCTCGGGACAGCGTTCTCCTACGAGCAGTACTTC
TRBJ1-2,TRBV4-1,TRBD1,-,CASRDPGQGLFRRNGYTF,TGCGCCAGCCGAGATCCGGGACAGGGTCTTTTTCGGCGTAATGGCTACACCTTC
TRBJ1-1,TRBV7-3,TRBD1,once,CASSPTGGQTEAFF,TGTGCCAGCAGCCCGACAGGGGGCCAAACTGAAGCTTTCTTT
TRBJ1-1,TRBV6-1,-,-,CASSSGGGTEAFF,TGTGCCAGCAGCTCGGGTGGAGGCACTGAAGCTTTCTTT
TRBJ2-2,TRBV30,-,-,CAWSLINRVTNTGELFF,TGTGCCTGGAGCCTGATAAACAGGGTAACAAACACCGGGGAGCTGTTTTTT
TRBJ1-1,TRBV4-1,TRBD1,-,CASSQEAGGLEAFF,TGCGCCAGCAGCCAAGAGGCAGGGGGTCTTGAAGCTTTCTTT
TRBJ2-2,TRBV6-1,TRBD2,-,CASRSSGGVTGELFF,TGTGCCAGCAGATCTAGCGGGGGGGTCACCGGGGAGCTGTTTTTT
TRBJ1-4,TRBV28,TRBD1,-,CASSKDRGNEKLFF,TGTGCCAGCAGTAAGGACAGGGGTAATGAAAAACTGTTTTTT
TRBJ1-1,TRBV27,TRBD1,-,CASRQGTEAFF,TGTGCCAGTAGACAGGGGACTGAAGCTTTCTTT
TRBJ1-2,TRBV6-5,TRBD1,-,CASSYVGDREYYGYTF,TGTGCCAGCAGTTACGTGGGCGACAGGGAATACTATGGCTACACCTTC
TRBJ1-1,TRBV19,-,-,CASSKGGGALLAFF,TGTGCCAGTAGTAAGGGGGGGGGAGCGTTGTTAGCTTTCTTT
TRBJ1-1,TRBV18,-,-,CASSRDRKNTEAFF,TGTGCCAGCTCACGAGACAGGAAGAACACTGAAGCTTTCTTT
TRBJ1-2,TRBV2,TRBD1,-,CASKFLDREPARGYTF,TGTGCCAGCAAGTTTTTGGACAGGGAACCCGCGAGGGGCTACACCTTC
TRBJ2-3,TRBV25-1,TRBD2,-,CASSTPGLADQAQYF,TGTGCCAGCAGTACCCCGGGACTAGCTGATCAGGCGCAGTATTTT
TRBJ2-7,TRBV6-4,-,-,CARSSGEQYF,TGTGCCAGGTCTAGTGGCGAGCAGTACTTC
TRBJ2-7,TRBV19,TRBD2,-,CASGRSGSYEQYF,TGTGCCAGTGGACGTAGCGGGAGTTACGAGCAGTACTTC
TRBJ2-2,TRBV18,-,-,CASSLDSPLVRELFF,TGTGCCAGCTCACTGGACTCCCCACTAGTAAGGGAGCTGTTTTTT
TRBJ2-3,TRBV15,TRBD2,-,CATSREASGVSTDTQYF,TGTGCCACCAGCAGAGAGGCTAGCGGAGTTTCCACAGATACGCAGTATTTT
TRBJ2-3,TRBV2,-,few,CASSEAGMASWASTDTQYF,TGTGCCAGCAGTGAGGCAGGGATGGCCTCTTGGGCTAGCACAGATACGCAGTATTTT
TRBJ1-2,TRBV5-5,TRBD1,-,CASSHRSGGGYTF,TGTGCCAGCAGCCACCGATCAGGGGGCGGCTACACCTTC
TRBJ2-2,TRBV4-2,-,few,CASSPRAGNTGELFF,TGTGCCAGCAGCCCGAGGGCGGGGAACACCGGGGAGCTGTTTTTT
TRBJ2-1,TRBV6-1,TRBD2,once,CASSEASGGEDEQFF,TGTGCCAGCAGTGAGGCTAGCGGGGGGGAGGATGAGCAGTTCTTC